By share, the clone carrying this TCR beta chain ranks as medium-sized. The data were obtained in a study of shared clonotypes between healthy human individuals. Study-level information: Sampling drew on donors who were two women and a few men aged 18 to 49.

Around 90 million PBMCs served as the genomic DNA source for unsorted samples. The replicate PCRs on unsorted PBMC were given 250 to 300 ng DNA, which is 25,000 to 35,000 T cell genomes. Repertoires were generated with immunoSEQ multiplex PCR, while TCRdb's copy carries only in-frame clones and drops some. The sample lists around 510,000 clones; around three quarters were seen once. Germline trimming cut 0 bases from V and 8 bases from J; bases unmatched to any gene: 5. The CDR3 is 15 residues long. The germline V gene has CDR1 SGHDN and CDR2 FVKESK. The chain links TRBV14 to TRBJ2-1; 9 bases line up with TRBD2. This TCR was sampled from a woman between 40 and 55 years old in good health. Some clones in this sample may be carry-over from other donors' samples. Material: PBMCs. CDR3 nucleotide sequence: TGTGCCAGCAGCCAAGATCAGCGGGAGGCCCATGAGCAGTTCTTC. Its translation: CASSQDQREAHEQFF.